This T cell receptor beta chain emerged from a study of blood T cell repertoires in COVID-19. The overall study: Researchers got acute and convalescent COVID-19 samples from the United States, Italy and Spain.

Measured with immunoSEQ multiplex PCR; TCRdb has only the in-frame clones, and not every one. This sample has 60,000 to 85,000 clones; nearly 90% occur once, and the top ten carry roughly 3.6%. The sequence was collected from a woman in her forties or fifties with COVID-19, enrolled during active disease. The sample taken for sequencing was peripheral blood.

This chain's CDR3 is CASTGQRETQYF. DNA for the CDR3: TGTGCCAGCACGGGACAGCGGGAGACCCAGTACTTC. This chain links TRBV25-1 with TRBJ2-5; 7 positions match TRBD1. This CDR3 has 12 residues. CDR1 and CDR2 (germline): MGHDK, SYGVNS. V shed 7 bases and J 5 bases; nucleotides not matched to a gene: 4.